This T cell receptor (beta chain) came from a study of Ad26.COV2.S vaccination and SARS-CoV-2 variants. As for the study in general: Ad26.COV2.S, an intramuscular injection, was given once or twice 56 days apart. Study results and limitations: Spike-specific TCR breadth was greater in vaccine than placebo recipients. Similar non-spike TCR breadth was seen in vaccine and placebo recipients.

Concerning this clone: Its specificity is not known.

The germline V and J ends were trimmed by 2 bases and 0 bases, with 8 bases remaining between them. The germline gives CDR1 MNHEY, CDR2 SVGEGT. The CDR3 loop spans 16 amino acids. The assay was immunoSEQ multiplex PCR, and TCRdb's table has in-frame clones only and misses some. The sample lists 300,000 to 400,000 clones; roughly 85% were seen once. Treatment described: over 15 received Ad26.COV2.S at low or high dose, single or two shots; 5 received placebo; per-sample allocation not given. Collection of samples fell on day 63 after the first vaccine or placebo injection. This rearrangement joins TRBV6-2 or TRBV6-3 to TRBJ2-6; TRBD1 is a possible D gene (5 bases). This clonotype originated in a person between 18 and 60 years old who received the Ad26.COV2.S COVID-19 vaccine or a placebo. Sequenced material: peripheral blood, taken in a trial of Ad26.COV2.S vaccine versus placebo. CDR3 region: CASSYPTASGANVLTF. The CDR3 nucleotides read TGTGCCAGCAGTTACCCGACAGCCTCTGGGGCCAACGTCCTGACTTTC.